The 21 T cell receptor beta chains below come from one sample, sequenced in a study of regulatory T cells in long-lasting Graves disease. Assembly of TCR beta libraries relied on iRepertoire HTBI primers together with Arm-PCR of CDR3 regions. In TCRdb, the multiplex PCR reads were re-called with MiXCR into one record per CDR3 protein. The sample has roughly 500,000 distinct CDR3 sequences, approximately 13% seen once. The time point denotes: newly diagnosed GD, antithyroid drugs for less than 3 months. Construction of the TCR library relied on RNA isolated from PBMCs. These data also featured in a second study, about T cells in Graves' hyperthyroidism and ophthalmopathy.

Source: peripheral blood mononuclear cells (PBMCs), taken at new diagnosis, from a patient treated with antithyroid drugs. The receptors come from a man aged 30 to 45 with Graves disease.

This clonotype appeared many times. This chain joins TRBV5-1 and TRBJ2-3; no clear D. V lost 0 bases to trimming and J lost 1 base, with 12 bases between them. From germline, CDR1 is SGHRS and CDR2 YFSETQ. The CDR3 length is 16 residues. CDR3 region: CASSLAARIRTDTQYF. The CDR3 DNA is TGCGCCAGCAGCTTGGCCGCCAGGATCCGCACAGATACGCAGTATTTT. Complete variable domain (other parts from reference TRBV5-1 and TRBJ2-3): KAGVTQTPRYLIKTRGQQVTLSCSPISGHRSVSWYQQTPGQGLQFLFEYFSETQRNKGNFPGRFSGRQFSNSRSEMNVSTLELGDSALYLCASSLAARIRTDTQYFGPGTRLTVL.

The V gene is TRBV29-1, the J gene TRBJ1-2; weak D call: TRBD1 (5 bases). This CDR3 spans 12 amino acids. Germline CDR1 is SQVTM and CDR2 is ANQGSEA. V was shortened by 6 bases and J by 3 bases, with 11 bases between the two germline ends. The CDR3 DNA reads TGCAGCGTGGCCCGGGGGTACTATGGCTACACCTTC. This codes for CSVARGYYGYTF.

This clonotype was seen at least ten times. The chain recombines TRBV24-1 with TRBJ1-6; maybe TRBD1 (5 bases). The CDR3 contains 13 residues. V was clipped by 8 bases and J by 5 bases, with 9 bases between them. In germline, CDR1 is KGHDR, CDR2 SFDVKD. The CDR3 nucleotides are TGTGCCACCAACCGGGACCATAATTCACCCCTCCACTTT. This translates into CATNRDHNSPLHF.

This clonotype was seen ten or more times. The chain recombines TRBV12-3 or TRBV12-4 with TRBJ2-7; D not certain. Deletions cut 4 bases from V and 3 bases from J, with 7 bases between. The CDR3 loop spans 12 amino acids. For the CDR3, the DNA is TGTGCCAGCAGTTCCTGGGACTACGAGCAGTACTTC. It codes for CASSSWDYEQYF.

This clonotype appeared many times. The V gene is TRBV5-6, the J gene TRBJ2-7, with a weak D call TRBD2 (5 bases). V lost 0 bases, J lost 0 bases, and 13 bases lay in between. This CDR3 region has 16 residues. Germline CDR1 SGHDT, CDR2 YYEEEE. CDR3 in amino acids: CASSLVSGGGSYEQYF. The CDR3 nucleotides read TGTGCCAGCAGCTTGGTATCGGGCGGAGGCTCCTACGAGCAGTACTTC.

This clonotype has only a few counts. The genes are TRBV6-4 and TRBJ2-1; TRBD2 is a possible D gene (5 bases). The V gene's germline CDR1 is MRHNA and CDR2 SNTAGT. V was trimmed by 2 bases and J by 5 bases, leaving 10 bases between them. The CDR3 is 14 amino acids. The CDR3 DNA is TGTGCCAGCAGTGACGAGGGAGAAAACAATGAGCAGTTCTTC. Amino acids: CASSDEGENNEQFF.

A remark on this clonotype: A read error is the likely source, as a far larger clone sits one nucleotide away. J is TRBJ2-7 and V is TRBV2, with 8 bases aligning to TRBD2. V lost 6 bases and J lost 6; bases outside the gene matches: 25. The CDR3 runs 19 residues. Germline V CDR1 and CDR2: SNHLY, FYNNEI. This CDR3 is CASRGPGPAGEGWASEQYF. The CDR3 DNA reads as TGTGCCAGCAGGGGGCCGGGACCAGCGGGAGAGGGGTGGGCAAGCGAGCAGTACTTC.

Points on this clonotype: Since a much larger clone is just one base distant, this may be a read error. The chain joins TRBV29-1 to TRBJ2-1, with a tentative D call TRBD2 (5 bases). The DNA matches TRBJ2-3 better at its end, which makes the J call doubtful. Germline values: CDR1 SQVTM, CDR2 ANQGSEA. This CDR3 contains 12 residues. CDR3 amino acids: CSTRMWTDTQYF. The CDR3 DNA reads TGCAGCACTAGGATGTGGACAGATACGCAGTATTTT.

The CDR3 spells CASTGALGSEQFF. The CDR3 region has the DNA TGCGCCAGCACCGGGGCACTCGGGAGTGAGCAGTTCTTC. The gene calls are TRBV10-1 and TRBJ2-1; possibly TRBD2 for D (6 bases). Trimming pared 7 bases from V and 9 bases from J, leaving 16 bases between. The germline gives CDR1 WNHNN, CDR2 SYGVQD (reference sequence). The CDR3 sequence is 13 residues long.

This clonotype came up a few times. This rearrangement joins TRBV18 to TRBJ2-3; D is unclear. This CDR3 is built from 16 residues. V was cut by 2 bases and J by 1 base, with 13 bases left in between. Germline V CDR1 and CDR2: KGHSH, LQKENI. CDR3 loop: CASSPGFPAGTDTQYF. Here the CDR3 DNA reads TGTGCCAGCTCACCAGGGTTTCCCGCGGGCACAGATACGCAGTATTTT.

This chain links TRBV30 with TRBJ2-7, with D uncertain. This CDR3 contains 12 residues. Germline values: CDR1 GTSNPN, CDR2 SVGIG (reference sequence). V was shortened by 0 bases and J by 5 bases, with 8 bases between the two germline ends. The CDR3 is CAWSVPPDEQYF. For the CDR3, the DNA is TGTGCCTGGAGTGTCCCCCCAGACGAGCAGTACTTC.

This clonotype was observed many times. CDR3 DNA: TGTGCCAGCAGCTTCGAGTCGACCCAGTACTTC. Translated, it gives CASSFESTQYF. V usage is TRBV7-9 and J usage is TRBJ2-3; D unresolved. Matching the DNA end better, TRBJ2-5 makes the J call doubtful. This CDR3 is 11 amino acids long. The V gene's germline CDR1 is SEHNR and CDR2 FQNEAQ (reference sequence).

This clonotype has at least ten counts. CDR3 loop: CASSPPGLAGGPVEQFF. CDR3 coding DNA: TGTGCCAGCAGCCCACCCGGGCTAGCGGGAGGGCCAGTTGAGCAGTTCTTC. The chain joins TRBV7-9 to TRBJ2-1, with 12 nucleotides matching TRBD2. With 5 bases clipped from V and 9 bases from J, the junction kept 14 bases outside the gene matches. In germline, CDR1 is SEHNR, CDR2 FQNEAQ (reference sequence). The CDR3 loop spans 17 amino acids.

This chain connects TRBV7-2 to TRBJ2-1; 8 bases fit TRBD2. Trimming at V came to 5 bases and at J to 2 bases, leaving 8 bases not matched to a gene. CDR3 length: 16 amino acids. Germline V CDR1 and CDR2: SGHTA, FQGNSA. CDR3 in DNA: TGTGCCAGCAGCCAAGCGGGGGCGGCCACCTACAATGAGCAGTTCTTC. This sequence encodes CASSQAGAATYNEQFF. Looking up the rest from reference TRBV7-2 and TRBJ2-1 gives the full variable domain: GAGVSQSPSNKVTEKGKDVELRCDPISGHTALYWYRQSLGQGLEFLIYFQGNSAPDKSGLPSDRFSAERTGGSVSTLTIQRTQQEDSAVYLCASSQAGAATYNEQFFGPGTRLTVL.

This clonotype was recorded many times. V gene TRBV2 combines with J gene TRBJ2-1; no reliable D call. The CDR3 is 15 amino acids. Germline V gene sequence: CDR1 SNHLY, CDR2 FYNNEI. Trimming shortened V by 7 bases and J by 6 bases, and 19 bases separated the two germline ends. CDR3 nucleotides: TGTGCCAGCACTCAGACCAACTCGGCTGCCAATGAGCAGTTCTTC. The encoded protein is CASTQTNSAANEQFF.

This clonotype occurred many times. The V call is TRBV2, the J call TRBJ2-4; D might be TRBD1 or TRBD2, each matching 5 bases. The germline CDR1 and CDR2 sequences are SNHLY and FYNNEI. Between the trimmed V and J ends, which lost 3 bases and 14 bases, there was a span of 14 bases. The CDR3 is made up of 12 amino acids. The CDR3 region has the DNA TGTGCCAGCAGTGACTCGGGGACCGAGAAGTACTTC. This codes for CASSDSGTEKYF.

This clonotype showed up many times. The rearrangement links TRBV27 to TRBJ2-5; D may be TRBD1 (5 bases). V was trimmed by 7 bases and J by 3 bases, leaving 12 bases between them. Germline V gene sequence: CDR1 MNHEY, CDR2 SMNVEV (reference sequence). The CDR3 is 13 residues long. The CDR3 DNA reads as TGTGCCAGCACTTCCCTAGGGGAAGAGACCCAGTACTTC. Amino acid sequence: CASTSLGEETQYF.

This rearrangement joins TRBV12-3 or TRBV12-4 to TRBJ2-2, with a weak D call TRBD1 (6 bases). Trimming took off 5 bases at V and 0 bases at J, with 16 bases between the two ends. There are 17 residues in the CDR3. CDR3 protein: CASSHTGTYANTGELFF. For the CDR3, the DNA is TGTGCCAGCAGTCACACAGGGACATACGCGAACACCGGGGAGCTGTTTTTT.

This clonotype came up a few times. The chain has TRBV3-1 and TRBJ1-2; D is perhaps TRBD1 (5 bases). V lost 2 bases and J lost 0, with 7 bases in between. This CDR3 is 14 amino acids long. Germline loops: CDR1 LGHDT, CDR2 YNNKEL (reference sequence). The CDR3 loop is CASSQLTANYGYTF. The CDR3, as DNA: TGTGCCAGCAGCCAATTGACAGCTAACTATGGCTACACCTTC.

This clonotype came up many times. V gene TRBV12-3 or TRBV12-4 combines with J gene TRBJ2-1; 11 bases agree with TRBD2. This CDR3 comprises 16 residues. With 0 bases clipped from V and 12 bases from J, the junction kept 10 bases outside the gene matches. CDR3 amino acids: CASSLAQLAGELGQFF. The CDR3, as DNA: TGTGCCAGCAGTTTAGCGCAACTAGCGGGAGAACTTGGGCAGTTCTTC.

This clonotype was counted only a few times. This rearrangement joins TRBV24-1 to TRBJ2-1; D ambiguous. This CDR3 has 13 amino acids. The V and J ends lost 5 bases and 2 bases respectively, with 6 bases between them. Per germline, CDR1 KGHDR and CDR2 SFDVKD. The CDR3 reads CATSGNTYNEQFF. In DNA, the CDR3 is TGTGCCACCAGTGGAAACACCTACAATGAGCAGTTCTTC.